These 8 T cell receptor beta chains were all obtained from the same sample, sequenced in a study of shared clonotypes between healthy human individuals. Clones were sequenced by immunoSEQ multiplex PCR, and TCRdb holds only the in-frame ones, with some missing. The sample comprises about 2 million clones, 85% to 95% of which are singletons, and 0.1% to 0.15% rests with the top ten. The sequencing sample was made of naive CD4+ T cells sorted from blood. Subset denoted: CD45RA+ positively selected. These receptors were collected from a man between 18 and 35 years old in good health.

The chain employs TRBV25-1 and TRBJ1-4, with 7 bases aligning to TRBD1. The CDR3 covers 14 residues. Germline CDR1 and CDR2: MGHDK and SYGVNS. J was trimmed by 4 bases and V by 4 bases; bases with no gene match: 3. CDR3 sequence: CASSVTGINEKLFF. The CDR3 DNA reads as TGTGCCAGCAGTGTGACAGGGATTAATGAAAAACTGTTTTTT.

The J gene is TRBJ1-2, the V gene TRBV30; 7 bases are a match to TRBD1. Trimming cost V 5 bases and J 2 bases; bases outside gene matches: 11. CDR1 and CDR2 (germline): GTSNPN, SVGIG (reference sequence). This CDR3 has 15 amino acids. The DNA of the CDR3 is TGTGCCTGGGTTATTCGTGGCAGGGGGAACTATGGCTACACCTTC. This translates into CAWVIRGRGNYGYTF. Full variable domain (outside the CDR3, taken from reference TRBV30 and TRBJ1-2): SQTIHQWPATLVQPVGSPLSLECTVEGTSNPNLYWYRQAAGRGLQLLFYSVGIGQISSEVPQNLSASRPQDRQFILSSKKLLLSDSGFYLCAWVIRGRGNYGYTFGSGTRLTVV.

The chain employs TRBV30 and TRBJ1-6; D might be TRBD1 (5 bases). Trimming shortened V by 0 bases and J by 3 bases, and 12 bases separated the two germline ends. Germline assignment: CDR1 GTSNPN and CDR2 SVGIG (reference sequence). The CDR3 loop spans 16 amino acids. CDR3 residues: CAWSVRAGIYNSPLHF. Here the CDR3 DNA reads TGTGCCTGGAGTGTACGAGCAGGGATCTATAATTCACCCCTCCACTTT.

V and J are TRBV9 and TRBJ2-5; TRBD2 aligns across 12 bases. This CDR3 is 15 amino acids long. Germline trimming cut 4 bases from V and 3 bases from J; bases unmatched to any gene: 4. Germline V gene data show CDR1 as SGDLS and CDR2 as YYNGEE. In DNA form, the CDR3 reads TGTGCCAGCAGCATCAGGACTAGCGGGAAAGAGACCCAGTACTTC. Translating it yields CASSIRTSGKETQYF.

The chain links TRBV4-1 to TRBJ1-5; D uncertain. The CDR3 covers 17 residues. V was trimmed by 3 bases and J by 3 bases, leaving 18 bases between them. The germline CDR1 and CDR2 sequences are MGHRA and YSYEKL. The CDR3 DNA sequence: TGCGCCAGCAGCCACCCGGGAGGGAGTCGTGACAATCAGCCCCAGCATTTT. This sequence encodes CASSHPGGSRDNQPQHF.

In its sample, this clone was seen many times. V is TRBV9 and J is TRBJ1-2; no clear D. CDR1 and CDR2 from the germline V gene are SGDLS and YYNGEE. V lost 2 bases and J 3 bases, leaving 5 bases between the germline ends. The CDR3 is 12 amino acids. CDR3 protein: CASSVTHYGYTF. CDR3 nucleotides: TGTGCCAGCAGCGTCACCCACTATGGCTACACCTTC.

This chain joins TRBV10-2 and TRBJ2-7; 12 bases are a match to TRBD2. The junction had 7 bases not matched to a gene; V was cut back by 1 base and J by 3 bases. This CDR3 comprises 17 residues. Germline CDR1 is WSHSY and CDR2 is SAAADI. The CDR3 here is CASSEFKLAGGLYEQYF. Here the CDR3 DNA reads TGCGCCAGCAGTGAGTTCAAACTAGCGGGGGGCCTCTACGAGCAGTACTTC.

The chain links TRBV9 to TRBJ1-3; D uncertain. From germline, CDR1 is SGDLS and CDR2 YYNGEE. There are 17 residues in the CDR3. Trimming left V 1 base short and J 2 bases short, with 16 bases between. Written as DNA, the CDR3 is TGTGCCAGCAGCGTAAATTACGCCCAGGTCACTGGAAACACCATATATTTT. Protein: CASSVNYAQVTGNTIYF.